The entry below gives a single T cell receptor beta chain sequence along with its context. The target antigen is unknown. This sample stems from a study of T cell responses to AZD1222 COVID-19 vaccine. In the study overall: Second doses at about 4 or about 12 weeks were pooled. Notes on the study in general: Without day 14 samples, only post-peak T cell repertoires were studied. Targets within unmutated variant regions were reportedly found for nearly half of spike-specific TCRs.

The germline V and J ends were trimmed by 3 bases and 1 base, with 6 bases remaining between them. This CDR3 is 13 amino acids long. Germline values: CDR1 SGHTA, CDR2 FQGTGA. Repertoires were generated with immunoSEQ multiplex PCR, while TCRdb's copy carries only in-frame clones and drops some. The sample has over 150,000 clones, over 75% seen once; the top ten hold around 1.5%. The receptor's source is an adult in good health. V and J are TRBV7-3 and TRBJ1-1; TRBD1 is a possible D gene (5 bases). The source material was peripheral blood, sampled on day 0 of AZD1222 vaccination. The CDR3 DNA follows: TGTGCCAGCAGCTTCGGGGGGAACACTGAAGCTTTCTTT. This sequence encodes CASSFGGNTEAFF.